Shown below are 27 T cell receptor beta chains from a single sample sequenced in a study of tumor and adjacent non-tumor tissue in lung cancer (dated 2018 in TCRdb). RNA was extracted from bulk unsorted tissue and checked for quality with a NanoDrop ND-1000 and an Agilent 2100. For the normal lung samples, distant non-tumor tissue was collected more than 3 cm away from the tumor edge. The library was made by multiplex PCR. Sequencing was performed on an Illumina HiSeq 2500. Following protocols modified from ARM-PCR, the researchers constructed TCRbeta libraries through three rounds of nested PCR with primers (Table S4). TCRdb applied fastp at Q25 and MiXCR to the public reads, then kept only in-frame beta chains. Each CDR3 protein appears once, grouped with its most common genes and DNA. Across this sample there are approximately 100,000 distinct CDR3 sequences, with 65% seen only once. The ten largest clonotypes hold approximately 19% of the sample.

Material for sequencing was distant non-tumor lung tissue. These receptors originate from a man aged 25-45 years with non-small cell lung cancer.

On this clonotype: This is likely a read error, given that the CDR3 carries no conserved phenylalanine or tryptophan at its end. The limits of the CDR3 on the DNA are not certain, so only TCRdb's listed CDR3 is given. CDR3 sequence: CASSPRIPGQGNSPVHS. The gene calls are TRBV6-5 and TRBJ1-6; whether TRBD1, the table's D call, matches the DNA was not checked. The CDR3 spans 17 amino acids, including both terminal residues. Germline-derived CDR1 and CDR2 are MNHEY and SVGAGI.

The chain uses TRBV11-2 and TRBJ1-1, with 8 bases identical to TRBD1. Unmatched junction bases numbered 11, after V lost 7 bases and J lost 10 bases. Germline-derived CDR1 and CDR2 are SGHAT and FQNNGV. This CDR3 region has 13 residues. The chain's CDR3 is CASIPNRDRIAFF. The CDR3 DNA is TGTGCCAGCATCCCGAACCGGGACAGGATAGCTTTCTTT.

The chain carries TRBV11-3 and TRBJ2-2, with D possibly TRBD2 on 5 matching bases. The V gene's germline CDR1 is SGHNT and CDR2 YENEEA. The V end was cut by 6 bases, the J end by 5 bases, with 13 bases between. The CDR3 length is 14 residues. The DNA of the CDR3 is TGTGCCAGCAGTCTGTACCCGGGGACCGGGGAGCTGTTTTTT. Its protein is CASSLYPGTGELFF.

This clonotype was found a few times. The chain carries TRBV30 and TRBJ1-3, with a possible D match to TRBD1 (5 bases). V was clipped by 8 bases and J by 3 bases, with 14 bases between them. The CDR3 has 13 residues. Germline assignment: CDR1 GTSNPN and CDR2 SVGIG (reference sequence). CDR3 amino acids: CASDRDDGNTIYF. The CDR3 DNA sequence: TGTGCCAGCGATCGGGACGATGGAAACACCATATATTTT.

This clonotype is a singleton in its sample. One end of the junction fails to match germline, which may point to a read error. The rearrangement joins TRBV7-3 to TRBJ1-1, with 8 bases that match TRBD1. The CDR3 has 13 amino acids. Germline V lookup: CDR1 SGHTA, CDR2 FQGTGA. The CDR3 protein is CARSSYRGAEAFF. Written as DNA, the CDR3 is TGTGCCCGCAGCAGTTACAGGGGGGCTGAAGCTTTCTTT.

With regard to this clonotype: Compared with germline, one end of the junction differs, possibly owing to a read error. This chain joins TRBV6-1 and TRBJ2-3, with D hard to call. CDR1 is MNHNS and CDR2 is SASEGT in the germline V gene. The length of the CDR3 is 11 residues. Here the CDR3 reads CVSSPLDTQYF. The CDR3 region has the DNA TGTGTCAGCAGTCCTTTGGATACGCAGTATTTT.

Points on this clonotype: One junction end does not reproduce the germline sequence, and a read error may be involved. The rearrangement joins TRBV11-3 to TRBJ2-2; maybe TRBD2 (5 bases). The CDR3 sequence is 15 residues long. CDR1 and CDR2 from the germline V gene are SGHNT and YENEEA. CDR3 nucleotide sequence: TGTGCCAGCAGCTTAGTGGCGGCGAACATCGGGGAGCTGTATTTT. This sequence encodes CASSLVAANIGELYF.

In the case of this clonotype: This may stem from a read error, because a much larger clone lies one nucleotide away. This sequence joins TRBV6-5 and TRBJ1-4; maybe TRBD1 (5 bases). The CDR3 extends over 14 amino acids. Trimming took off 0 bases at V and 16 bases at J, with 18 bases between the two ends. Germline V gives CDR1 MNHEY, CDR2 SVGAGI. The DNA for the CDR3 is TGTGCCAGCAGTTACTCGTTTGATGGGGGAGAGAAGTTTTTT. Translation: CASSYSFDGGEKFF.

To note about this clonotype: No conserved phenylalanine or tryptophan is present at the end of the CDR3, so a read error is the likely explanation. The genes are TRBV11-3 and TRBJ2-2, with TRBD1 matching 11 bases. The CDR3 has 16 amino acids. Germline-derived CDR1 and CDR2 are SGHNT and YENEEA. V dropped 5 bases and J dropped 5; count of bases not matched to a gene: 7. This CDR3 reads CASSGQGAAVTGELFP. CDR3 coding DNA: TGTGCCAGCAGCGGACAGGGGGCTGCAGTGACCGGGGAGCTGTTTCCT.

This clonotype was counted a single time. The chain recombines TRBV6-2 or TRBV6-3 with TRBJ2-1; a weak D match, TRBD1 (6 bases). CDR3 length: 12 amino acids. Germline V gives CDR1 MNHEY, CDR2 SVGEGT. In nucleotides, the CDR3 is TGTACCGGCAGTTGGGGGCAGGGCGAGCAGTTCTTC. Its protein is CTGSWGQGEQFF.

This clonotype was found a few times. One end of the junction is discordant with germline, which a read error may explain. The chain is built from TRBV6-1 and TRBJ2-5, with D hard to call. The CDR3 runs to 17 residues. Looked up from germline, CDR1 is MNHNS and CDR2 is SASEGT. Here the CDR3 DNA reads TGTGCGAGCAGTCACCCGCCGGACGGCATGTACCAAGAGACCCAGTACTTC. Protein sequence: CASSHPPDGMYQETQYF.

The sample holds many counts of this clonotype. The V call is TRBV20-1, the J call TRBJ2-7; 7 positions match TRBD1. The CDR3 runs 15 residues. Germline lookup yields CDR1 DFQATT and CDR2 SNEGSKA (reference sequence). V lost 1 base to trimming and J lost 3 bases; unmatched junction nucleotides: 9. CDR3 nucleotide sequence: TGCAGTGCTAGAGGGTCCAGGGACAGTTTCTACGAGCAGTACTTC. Translated: CSARGSRDSFYEQYF.

In regard to this clonotype: This sequence may be a read error, since a much larger clone differs from it by one base. This is likely a read error, given that the CDR3 carries no conserved phenylalanine or tryptophan at its end. The chain couples TRBV6-1 to TRBJ2-1, with D hard to call. Germline V lookup: CDR1 MNHNS, CDR2 SASEGT. The V end was cut by 8 bases, the J end by 0 bases, with 11 bases between. The CDR3 is made up of 14 amino acids. The CDR3 DNA follows: TGTGCCAGCGTCCAAGGCCCCTCCTACAATGAGCAGTTCTCC. Amino acids: CASVQGPSYNEQFS.

On this clonotype: One end of the junction does not line up with germline, which may come from a read error. This sequence joins TRBV4-1 and TRBJ2-7; D tentatively fits TRBD1 or TRBD2 (5 bases each). The CDR3 spans 15 residues. Germline V CDR1 and CDR2: MGHRA, YSYEKL. CDR3 in amino acids: CASSQDRGESYVQYF. The CDR3 DNA reads as TGCGCCAGCAGCCAAGACCGAGGGGAATCCTACGTGCAGTACTTC.

This clonotype was seen many times. The rearrangement joins TRBV6-5 to TRBJ2-1; the D gene is possibly TRBD1 (5 bases). Germline lookup yields CDR1 MNHEY and CDR2 SVGAGI. V lost 0 bases to trimming and J lost 13 bases, with 10 bases between them. The length of the CDR3 is 12 residues. The DNA for the CDR3 is TGTGCCAGCAGTTACTCGGGGCTGCACCAGTTCTTC. Translated, it gives CASSYSGLHQFF.

V and J are TRBV10-3 and TRBJ1-5; TRBD1 is a possible D gene (5 bases). The J call could be wrong; TRBJ2-3 is a better fit for the DNA end. The CDR3 is 14 residues long. Looked up from germline, CDR1 is ENHRY and CDR2 is SYGVKD. The CDR3 nucleotides are TGTGCCATCAGTGATGGACAACACATTCAGCCCCAGTATTTT. Amino acids: CAISDGQHIQPQYF.

This sequence joins TRBV28 and TRBJ2-1; 15 nucleotides match TRBD2. Per the germline V gene, CDR1 is MDHEN and CDR2 is SYDVKM. The CDR3 runs to 14 residues. The J segment lost 5 bases and the V segment lost 9 bases, leaving 2 bases of the junction unmatched. CDR3 DNA: TGTGCCAGGGGACTAGCGGGAGGCCACAATGAGCAGTTCTTC. Translated: CARGLAGGHNEQFF.

This clonotype was seen at least ten times. The chain uses TRBV11-2 and TRBJ1-5, with D perhaps matching TRBD1 (5 bases). V was trimmed by 5 bases and J by 5 bases, leaving 13 bases between them. The germline CDR1 and CDR2 sequences are SGHAT and FQNNGV. The length of the CDR3 is 14 residues. CDR3: CASSNSRADQPQHF. The CDR3 DNA sequence: TGTGCCAGCAGCAACAGCAGGGCCGATCAGCCCCAGCATTTT.

Worth noting for this clonotype: A much bigger clone sits one base away, suggesting this may be a read error. The chain recombines TRBV5-1 with TRBJ1-1; a weak D match, TRBD1 (5 bases). Germline values: CDR1 SGHRS, CDR2 YFSETQ. V was pared by 0 bases and J by 2 bases, with 11 bases between. The CDR3 is 15 amino acids. The DNA of the CDR3 is TGCGCCAGCAGCTTGGCCGGGACGCTTAACACTGAAGCTTTCTTT. It specifies CASSLAGTLNTEAFF.

This clonotype appeared many times. The chain combines TRBV29-1 with TRBJ1-2, with 11 bases lining up with TRBD1. The CDR3 sequence is 14 residues long. CDR1 SQVTM and CDR2 ANQGSEA come from the germline V gene. V gave up 6 bases and J gave up 5 bases; unmatched junction bases: 8. CDR3 region: CSVGGGQGAYGYTF. As DNA, the CDR3 is TGCAGCGTCGGCGGCGGACAGGGGGCGTATGGCTACACCTTC.

A note on this clonotype: Since a much larger clone is just one base distant, this may be a read error. The V call is TRBV5-1, the J call TRBJ2-2, with D possibly TRBD1 on 5 matching bases. The V gene's germline CDR1 is SGHRS and CDR2 YFSETQ. CDR3 length: 15 amino acids. The DNA of the CDR3 is TGCGCCAGCGGCTTGGCCGACAGCCACACCGGGGAGCTGTTTTTT. Translation: CASGLADSHTGELFF.

Comments on this clonotype: Here the CDR3 omits its conserved ending phenylalanine or tryptophan, so a read error is the likely source. The CDR3 DNA is TGTGCCAGCAGCTTGCTCCCGGGACTAGCGGGGGACTACGAGCAGTACTTG. This translates into CASSLLPGLAGDYEQYL. V gene TRBV11-2 combines with J gene TRBJ2-7; 14 bases fit TRBD2. This CDR3 is 17 amino acids long. Trimming cost V 3 bases and J 3 bases; bases outside gene matches: 7. CDR1 and CDR2 from the germline V gene are SGHAT and FQNNGV.

Points on this clonotype: A read error may produce the germline difference seen at one junction end. This chain uses TRBV11-2 with TRBJ2-7; TRBD1 agrees at 7 bases. The CDR3 extends over 12 amino acids. From germline, CDR1 is SGHAT and CDR2 FQNNGV. The DNA for the CDR3 is TGTGCCAGCAGCCAGACAGGGAGCGAGCAGAACTTC. This codes for CASSQTGSEQNF.

Comments on this clonotype: This clone may be a read error of a much larger clone one base away. The J gene is TRBJ2-3, the V gene TRBV20-1, with TRBD1 identical over 9 bases. This CDR3 spans 14 amino acids. CDR1 and CDR2 (germline): DFQATT, SNEGSKA (reference sequence). The CDR3 DNA sequence: TGCAGCCCCGGGACAGGGTTTAGCATAGATACGCAGTATTTT. This gives the protein CSPGTGFSIDTQYF.

The chain combines TRBV24-1 with TRBJ1-1; D is perhaps TRBD1 (6 bases). V lost 9 bases and J lost 2, with 24 bases in between. The CDR3 loop spans 17 amino acids. Germline CDR1 and CDR2: KGHDR and SFDVKD. CDR3 coding DNA: TGTGCCACCTATCCAGACAGGAATTGGAACTCCAACACTGAAGCTTTCTTT. Encoded protein: CATYPDRNWNSNTEAFF.

Comment on this clonotype: The conserved phenylalanine or tryptophan normally closing the CDR3 is absent here, so this likely arose from a read error. The rearrangement uses TRBV6-5 and TRBJ2-3; no clear D. Per germline, CDR1 MNHEY and CDR2 SVGAGI. Deletions cut 4 bases from V and 4 bases from J, with 6 bases between. The CDR3 totals 12 residues. The CDR3 nucleotides read TGTGCCAGCAGTTGCAATTCAGATACGCAGTATTGT. It is translated as CASSCNSDTQYC.

Ten or more counts support this clonotype. V usage is TRBV20-1 and J usage is TRBJ1-1; D not resolved. The germline gives CDR1 DFQATT, CDR2 SNEGSKA (reference sequence). The V end lost 4 bases, the J end lost 7 bases, and 10 bases lay between the germline ends. The CDR3 loop spans 11 amino acids. CDR3 nucleotides: TGCAGTGCTACGCCGGGATTTGAAGCTTTCTTT. This codes for CSATPGFEAFF.